This entry features one T cell receptor beta chain sequence. The target of this receptor is not known. No base-level quality is on record; no much larger clone is a single base apart. These data originate in a study of OX40 agonist ivuxolimab in advanced cancers. At the level of the whole study: Ivuxolimab was a fully human IgG2 agonistic monoclonal antibody targeting the costimulatory receptor OX40 (CD134). Intravenous ivuxolimab was administered to patients every 2 weeks at six dose levels: 0.01, 0.1, 0.3, 1.5, 3 and 10 mg/kg. In the dose-escalation cohort, about four fifths of patients were male, and the mean age was 60 years with a range of roughly 23 to 90. The paper reports the monotherapy dose-escalation portion (N = 52 patients) of the phase I ivuxolimab trial. Of the 50 or so patients in dose escalation, some 20 had hepatocellular carcinoma, some 15 had melanoma, 9 had renal cell carcinoma and 9 had head and neck cancer. Patients were allowed to have had prior anti-PD-1, anti-PD-L1 or anti-CTLA-4 therapy, and 30% to 50% of the dose-escalation patients had previously received checkpoint inhibitors. The point of sequencing TCRbeta in the periphery was to test whether ivuxolimab changed TCR sequence diversity and drove clonal T-cell expansion. Partial responses were achieved by three dose-escalation patients, of whom one had hepatocellular carcinoma and two had cutaneous melanoma. The investigation overall reported the following: After ivuxolimab, more expanded clones were found on average in CD8+ T cells than in CD4+ T cells. Antigen specificity was not determined for the clonally expanded peripheral T cells. Low levels of normalized T-cell clonal expansion were also seen in some patients who did not respond. In the 0.1-3.0 mg/kg groups, partial responders had among the lowest normalized peripheral clonal expansion, particularly in CD8+ T cells. Clonal expansion of both CD4+ and CD8+ blood T cells was observed from baseline to week 6 at doses 0.1 to 3.0 mg/kg.

Via the germline V gene (reference sequence), CDR1 is LNHNV and CDR2 YYDKDF. Spanning cysteine to phenylalanine, the CDR3 consists of 13 amino acids. This entry keeps only the CDR3 DNA: 39 bases, framed from base 1. V and J are truncated by 5 bases and 8 bases respectively, leaving an intervening sequence of 13 bases. Patients with autoimmune disease history or receiving systemic immunosuppression were excluded from the trial. Peripheral blood for TCR sequencing was collected from all dose cohorts at baseline, on cycle 4 day 1, and on cycle 7 day 1. Samples were obtained from an open-label, multicenter, first-in-human phase I dose-escalation trial of ivuxolimab. Adults with locally advanced or metastatic melanoma, renal cell carcinoma, hepatocellular carcinoma or head and neck squamous cell carcinoma were enrolled in the trial. CD4+ and CD8+ T cells were sorted separately from peripheral blood before TCR sequencing.

Genomic DNA was extracted from sorted cells for sequencing of the TCRbeta CDR3 region. TCRbeta CDR3 regions were sequenced using the immunoSEQ Assay. This is the immuneACCESS table as TCRdb keeps it, with only in-frame sequences that have V and J called. A part of the clones is gone; compared with another copy, unresolved V genes explain less than half, and the rest is unexplained. The sample table shows 20,000 to 25,000 clones, and 65% to 80% are seen once. The ten largest clones add up to 16% of the sample. The sequencing here drew on CD4+ or CD8+ T cells sorted from blood, taken in a trial of the OX40 agonist ivuxolimab. This receptor was taken from an adult with an advanced solid tumor such as melanoma, head and neck, liver or kidney cancer. The receptor chain draws on TRBV15 and TRBJ2-1; possibly the D gene is TRBD2, per 5 matching bases. The DNA sequence is TGTGCCACCAGCTCGGGGAAGTCTTATGAGCAGTTCTTC. It specifies CATSSGKSYEQFF. The CDR3 plus the reference TRBV15 and TRBJ2-1 genes for the other parts give the full variable domain: DAMVIQNPRYQVTQFGKPVTLSCSQTLNHNVMYWYQQKSSQAPKLLFHYYDKDFNNEADTPDNFQSRRPNTSFCFLDIRSPGLGDTAMYLCATSSGKSYEQFFGPGTRLTVL.